The clone carrying this TCR beta chain is classed as medium-sized. The junction had 12 bases not matched to a gene; V was cut back by 7 bases and J by 5 bases. The CDR3 covers 15 residues. CDR1 is MNHEY and CDR2 is SVGAGI in the germline V gene. These data belong to a study of control samples from healthy donors and cancer patients. Only in-frame clones appear in the TCRdb table, and some are missing; sequencing was by immunoSEQ multiplex PCR. The sample lists around 95,000 clones; roughly 80% were seen once. This clonotype was sampled from a man aged 25 to 40 in good health. Sequenced sample: blood. The chain couples TRBV6-5 to TRBJ1-2, with 8 bases identical to TRBD1. CDR3 coding DNA: TGTGCCAGCACGGAAGAACCGGGACAGGCTTATGGCTACACCTTC. It specifies CASTEEPGQAYGYTF.